This record looks at one T cell receptor (beta chain) sequence and its context. What it binds is not known. What was sequenced were expressed TCRB transcripts, since all of the isolated RNA had been reverse transcribed. Sequencing of naive, central memory and regulatory T cell samples gave an average of about 3.57 million reads. The method was immunoSEQ multiplex PCR; TCRdb's version includes in-frame clones alone and lacks a portion of them. The sample has 350,000 to 450,000 clones; around 12% are singletons. The data are from a study of beta chain features in type 1 diabetes. Study-wide points: VDJ junctions from type 1 diabetes patients carried fewer insertions and larger deletions. Type 1 diabetes patients had TCRB CDR3s that were shorter (moderately but significantly so) in all four CD4+ subsets.

From germline, CDR1 is SGHTA and CDR2 FQGTGA. The junction had 6 bases not matched to a gene; V was cut back by 4 bases and J by 4 bases. This CDR3 spans 15 amino acids. The chain has TRBV7-3 and TRBJ1-1; the match to TRBD1 covers 10 bases. Sample: naive CD4+ T cells from blood. The sequence came from a woman aged 18-29 years with type 1 diabetes. CDR3 region: CASSSQGTGATEAFF. The CDR3 nucleotides read TGTGCCAGCAGCTCACAAGGGACAGGGGCCACTGAAGCTTTCTTT.